This entry is about one T cell receptor beta chain. Its antigen is still unknown. CDR3 length: 14 residues. The V end was cut by 4 bases, the J end by 3 bases, with 13 bases between. Germline values: CDR1 SGHAT, CDR2 FQNNGV. The sample comes from a study of T cell responses to AZD1222 COVID-19 vaccine. Assay: immunoSEQ multiplex PCR; the TCRdb copy retains only in-frame clones and omits some. The sample records about 94,000 clones, around nine tenths being singletons. General study findings and limits: Repertoires were obtained only post-peak T cell response. Spike-specific TCR breadth and depth rose after two AZD1222 doses. Across the whole spike, CD4 TCRs peaked at regions 160-218 and 743-854. The number of AZD1222 recipients seropositive at baseline was only 6 or 7.

Source: peripheral blood, taken on day 0 of AZD1222 vaccination. The chain employs TRBV11-2 and TRBJ2-7; possibly TRBD1 or TRBD2 for D (5 bases each). This receptor was obtained from an adult in good health. This CDR3 is CASSYGDAGYEQYF. In DNA form, the CDR3 reads TGTGCCAGCAGCTACGGGGACGCCGGCTACGAGCAGTACTTC.